This T cell receptor beta chain was captured by sequencing in a study of cytomegalovirus exposure and HLA in healthy donors. This clone appeared a few times. The target antigen is unknown. The CDR3 totals 18 residues. Per germline, CDR1 ENHRY and CDR2 SYGVKD. J gave up 1 base and V 2 bases, and 10 bases lay outside the gene matches. Overall study results and limits: Sequencing depth across donors, presence/absence analyses assumed, was roughly uniform.

Both 60 Vbeta primers and 13 Jbeta primers went into the PCR. Only in-frame clones appear in the TCRdb table, and some are missing; sequencing was by immunoSEQ multiplex PCR. The data hold approximately 150,000 clones, with approximately 71% observed a single time. The gene calls are TRBV10-3 and TRBJ1-1, with 10 positions matching TRBD1. The sequence derives from a woman in her late teens or twenties in good health and CMV-seropositive. The sequencing sample was made of PBMCs. The CDR3 loop reads CAISEERQGAQSNTEAFF. The CDR3 DNA follows: TGTGCCATCAGTGAGGAACGACAGGGGGCCCAATCGAACACTGAAGCTTTCTTT.